This note documents a single T cell receptor beta chain sequence. Its antigen is as yet unknown. The sample originates from a study of T cell repertoires in ileal Crohn's disease. Per sample, roughly 500 nanograms of biopsy DNA were TCRB immunosequenced. Measured with immunoSEQ multiplex PCR; TCRdb has only the in-frame clones, and not every one. This table has tens of thousands of clones, 85% to 90% appearing once. Study-level results: Clonality above 26.8% at surgery always came with endoscopic recurrence. The median delay to postoperative endoscopy was 6.9 months. Clonal expansions were more frequent in active smokers than non-smokers at surgery.

Time point in this sample: neoterminal ileum biopsy at postoperative endoscopy, about 6 months after surgery. This CDR3 is built from 15 residues. In germline, CDR1 is SGDLS, CDR2 YYNGEE. V was pared by 4 bases and J by 1 base, with 5 bases of the junction left unmatched. The chain combines TRBV9 with TRBJ1-1; 9 bases match TRBD1. The clonotype was recovered from an adult with Crohn's disease. Material: ileal tissue. The CDR3 DNA reads TGTGCCAGCAGCCCGGACAGGGGAAGGAACACTGAAGCTTTCTTT. Translation gives CASSPDRGRNTEAFF.